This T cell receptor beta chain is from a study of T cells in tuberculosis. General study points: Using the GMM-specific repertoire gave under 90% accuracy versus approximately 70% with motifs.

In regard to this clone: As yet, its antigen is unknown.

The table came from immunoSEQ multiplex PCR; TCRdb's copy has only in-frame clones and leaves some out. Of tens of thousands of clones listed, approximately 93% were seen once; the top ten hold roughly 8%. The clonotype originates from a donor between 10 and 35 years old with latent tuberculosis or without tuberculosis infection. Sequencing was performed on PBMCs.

CDR3 sequence: CASTTEGGNTIYF. The CDR3 DNA follows: TGTGCCAGCACCACCGAGGGTGGAAACACCATATATTTT. The gene calls are TRBV2 and TRBJ1-3; D gene ambiguous. The CDR3 is made up of 13 amino acids. V was clipped by 7 bases and J by 3 bases, with 10 bases between them. Germline V CDR1 and CDR2: SNHLY, FYNNEI. The entire variable domain, with the rest obtained from reference TRBV2 and TRBJ1-3, is as follows: EPEVTQTPSHQVTQMGQEVILRCVPISNHLYFYWYRQILGQKVEFLVSFYNNEISEKSEIFDDQFSVERPDGSNFTLKIRSTKLEDSAMYFCASTTEGGNTIYFGEGSWLTVV.